The clone carrying this T cell receptor (beta chain) was observed a few times. Building of the TCR beta libraries involved iRepertoire HTBI primers and Arm-PCR of CDR3 regions. Source study methods: Samples revealed roughly 60 TRBV and fewer than 15 TRBJ segments. Each CDR3 protein gets one entry after TCRdb re-called the multiplex PCR reads with MiXCR. These V and J calls rely on TCRdb rather than the paper's analysis. Of about 520,000 distinct CDR3 sequences listed, around 12% are singletons. The data belong to a study of regulatory T cells in long-lasting Graves disease. The wider study: Antithyroid drug exposure in newly diagnosed Graves' patients had lasted under 3 months.

Germline values: CDR1 SNHLY, CDR2 FYNNEI. V dropped 4 bases and J dropped 0 bases, with 7 bases sitting between them. This CDR3 is 13 amino acids long. The time point denotes: newly diagnosed GD, antithyroid drugs for less than 3 months. Scientists built the TCR library using RNA that was extracted from PBMCs. These same records also appear under a second study, on T cells in Graves' hyperthyroidism and ophthalmopathy. That investigation notes: Those patients with uncontrolled infection, other autoimmune disease, pregnancy or lactation were excluded. The HTBI set primed first-round TCR CDR3 RT-PCR.

This receptor was obtained from a woman in her thirties with Graves disease. The V gene is TRBV2, the J gene TRBJ2-7; the D gene could be TRBD1 or TRBD2 (5 bases each). The sequenced sample was peripheral blood mononuclear cells (PBMCs), obtained at new diagnosis, from a patient treated with antithyroid drugs. CDR3 bases: TGTGCCAGCAGTGGAGGGGCCTCCTACGAGCAGTACTTC. This translates into CASSGGASYEQYF.